These 25 T cell receptor beta chains were sequenced from one sample in a study of shared clonotypes between healthy human individuals. The assay was immunoSEQ multiplex PCR, and TCRdb's table has in-frame clones only and misses some. Of a few million clones in the sample, approximately 93% were seen once. Sequencing was done on a sample of naive CD4+ T cells from PBMCs. Subset reported: CD45RA+ positively selected. All receptors come from a man aged 18-30 years in good health. Some clones in this sample may be carry-over from other donors' samples.

The CDR3 sequence is CASSGGQYQPQHF. The CDR3 nucleotides read TGTGCCAGCAGTGGGGGACAGTATCAGCCCCAGCATTTT. This rearrangement joins TRBV6-1 to TRBJ1-5; 7 bases line up with TRBD1. Germline V CDR1 and CDR2: MNHNS, SASEGT. The CDR3 runs to 13 residues. V was clipped by 4 bases and J by 5 bases; unmatched bases: 2.

The chain joins TRBV6-1 to TRBJ2-1, with TRBD1 matching 9 bases. Trimming removed 8 bases from V and 10 bases from J; junction bases left unmatched: 9. This CDR3 has 13 amino acids. Germline loops: CDR1 MNHNS, CDR2 SASEGT. DNA of the CDR3: TGTGCCAGCTCCCGGGACAGGGAGCTCGAGCAGTTCTTC. Amino acid sequence: CASSRDRELEQFF.

The chain employs TRBV7-2 and TRBJ1-2, with TRBD1 identical over 9 bases. Germline CDR1 reads SGHTA; CDR2 reads FQGNSA. V trimming: 6 bases; J trimming: 4 bases; junction bases outside the gene matches: 12. CDR3 length: 16 residues. The CDR3 reads CASRLPGQGPLYGYTF. In DNA form, the CDR3 reads TGTGCCAGCAGATTACCGGGACAGGGCCCTCTCTATGGCTACACCTTC.

The gene calls are TRBV10-1 and TRBJ2-7; D might be TRBD1 (5 bases). The germline V and J ends were trimmed by 8 bases and 0 bases, with 14 bases remaining between them. From germline, CDR1 is WNHNN and CDR2 SYGVQD (reference sequence). The CDR3 loop spans 14 amino acids. The CDR3 spells CASRHEQVSYEQYF. The CDR3 DNA reads as TGCGCCAGCCGTCACGAACAGGTCTCCTACGAGCAGTACTTC.

The gene calls are TRBV7-3 and TRBJ1-2; D unresolved. Trimming stripped 0 bases from V and 3 bases from J, with 11 bases between. Looked up from germline, CDR1 is SGHTA and CDR2 is FQGTGA. This CDR3 region has 15 residues. DNA of the CDR3: TGTGCCAGCAGCTTAACGGTGGCAAGGGACTATGGCTACACCTTC. It translates to CASSLTVARDYGYTF.

J is TRBJ1-5 and V is TRBV30, with D unclear. Germline CDR1 is GTSNPN and CDR2 is SVGIG (reference sequence). The CDR3 loop spans 14 amino acids. With 2 bases removed from V and 2 bases from J, the gap between germline ends came to 10 bases. The CDR3 bases are TGTGCCTGGAGTCGGGAGGCCGGCAATCAGCCCCAGCATTTT. Protein product: CAWSREAGNQPQHF.

The CDR3 region is CASSPRGSGEEQFF. The CDR3 DNA reads TGCGCCAGCAGCCCCCGTGGTAGCGGGGAGGAGCAGTTCTTC. This sequence joins TRBV5-1 and TRBJ2-1, with 8 bases aligning to TRBD2. The CDR3 contains 14 residues. Germline values: CDR1 SGHRS, CDR2 YFSETQ. Trimming removed 4 bases from V and 10 bases from J; junction bases left unmatched: 10.

The V gene is TRBV27, the J gene TRBJ2-3; TRBD2 aligns across 7 bases. The germline CDR1 and CDR2 sequences are MNHEY and SMNVEV (reference sequence). With 7 bases clipped from V and 6 bases from J, the junction kept 7 bases outside the gene matches. The CDR3 loop spans 13 amino acids. The CDR3 loop is CASKSGNLDTQYF. CDR3 DNA: TGTGCCAGCAAGAGCGGGAATCTCGATACGCAGTATTTT.

On this clone itself: Other DNA sequences in the sample encode the same CDR3. V gene TRBV7-2 combines with J gene TRBJ2-7; TRBD1 matches at 7 bases. The CDR3 has 14 amino acids. CDR1 and CDR2 from the germline V gene are SGHTA and FQGNSA. Germline trimming cut 5 bases from V and 2 bases from J; bases unmatched to any gene: 6. In DNA form, the CDR3 reads TGTGCCAGCAGCCCAAACAGGGGCCCCTACGAGCAGTACTTC. This sequence encodes CASSPNRGPYEQYF.

The chain couples TRBV28 to TRBJ1-2, with a possible D match to TRBD1 (5 bases). This CDR3 is built from 14 residues. Germline assignment: CDR1 MDHEN and CDR2 SYDVKM. Trimming stripped 5 bases from V and 2 bases from J, with 12 bases between. The CDR3 nucleotides read TGTGCCAGCAGTGGCGGGGGGAAAAACTATGGCTACACCTTC. It codes for CASSGGGKNYGYTF.

A remark on this clone: Likely a read error: the CDR3 ends without its conserved phenylalanine or tryptophan. Because the CDR3's place on the DNA is in doubt, the DNA is left out and the CDR3 is given as listed by TCRdb. The V gene is TRBV2, the J gene TRBJ1-2. 17 amino acids form the CDR3, both terminal residues included. Per the germline V gene, CDR1 is SNHLY and CDR2 is FYNNEI. CDR3 protein: CASSVWERGGYTFGSGH.

The chain joins TRBV11-2 to TRBJ2-2; D is unclear. Per germline, CDR1 SGHAT and CDR2 FQNNGV. Trimming stripped 3 bases from V and 0 bases from J, with 8 bases between. The CDR3 runs to 15 residues. In DNA form, the CDR3 reads TGTGCCAGCAGCTTCGGTGGAGCGAACACCGGGGAGCTGTTTTTT. Its translation: CASSFGGANTGELFF.

The chain uses TRBV7-8 and TRBJ2-7; 10 bases map to TRBD2. Germline CDR1 reads SGHVS; CDR2 reads FQNEAQ. The CDR3 extends over 15 amino acids. Unmatched junction bases numbered 11, after V lost 5 bases and J lost 7 bases. This CDR3 is CASSQTSGFPGEQYF. The CDR3 DNA reads as TGTGCCAGCAGCCAGACTAGCGGGTTCCCTGGGGAGCAGTACTTC.

The chain couples TRBV9 to TRBJ1-3, with TRBD1 matching 8 bases. The CDR3 covers 16 residues. Germline V gives CDR1 SGDLS, CDR2 YYNGEE. With 4 bases clipped from V and 4 bases from J, the junction kept 10 bases outside the gene matches. CDR3 nucleotide sequence: TGTGCCAGCAGCCTTATCGGACAGGGAAACGGAAACACCATATATTTT. It yields the protein CASSLIGQGNGNTIYF.

The gene calls are TRBV19 and TRBJ2-7; TRBD1 is a possible D gene (5 bases). Germline V gene sequence: CDR1 LNHDA, CDR2 SQIVND (reference sequence). The CDR3 runs 15 residues. Trimming left V 6 bases short and J 3 bases short, with 18 bases between. CDR3 nucleotides: TGTGCCAGTAGAACAAGGGGTGCGGAAAGCTACGAGCAGTACTTC. It encodes CASRTRGAESYEQYF.

The chain employs TRBV7-6 and TRBJ2-1; D possibly uses TRBD1 or TRBD2 (5 bases each). The V gene lost 1 base and the J gene lost 6 bases, with 10 bases spanning the gap. Germline values: CDR1 SGHVS, CDR2 FNYEAQ. The CDR3 loop spans 14 amino acids. The CDR3 bases are TGTGCCAGCAGCTTAGGAAGTGGGGGCAATGAGCAGTTCTTC. Translation gives CASSLGSGGNEQFF.

The V and J genes are TRBV18 and TRBJ2-5; D assignment may be TRBD1 or TRBD2 (5 bases each). V was cut by 5 bases and J by 4 bases, with 11 bases left in between. The CDR3 covers 13 residues. Germline V gene lookup returns CDR1 KGHSH and CDR2 LQKENI. CDR3 in amino acids: CASSRDHSETQYF. The CDR3 region has the DNA TGTGCCAGCTCAAGGGACCACTCAGAGACCCAGTACTTC.

As to this clone: The identical CDR3 is also encoded by other nucleotide sequences in the sample. This chain connects TRBV18 to TRBJ1-1, with D perhaps TRBD1 (5 bases). Per the germline V gene, CDR1 is KGHSH and CDR2 is LQKENI. Trimming removed 1 base from V and 3 bases from J, with 6 bases in between. This CDR3 is built from 13 residues. CDR3 DNA sequence: TGTGCCAGCTCACCACGGGGGGACACTGAAGCTTTCTTT. Protein: CASSPRGDTEAFF.

This sequence joins TRBV29-1 and TRBJ2-7, with 7 positions matching TRBD1. The V gene end was trimmed by 4 bases and the J gene end by 2 bases; junction bases not matched to a gene: 5. Germline CDR1 and CDR2: SQVTM and ANQGSEA. This CDR3 is 13 amino acids long. CDR3 nucleotides: TGCAGCGTTGGGACAGGCTACCCCTACGAGCAGTACTTC. This codes for CSVGTGYPYEQYF.

V usage is TRBV7-9 and J usage is TRBJ2-2; D uncertain. V was shortened by 8 bases and J by 6 bases, with 4 bases between the two germline ends. CDR1 and CDR2 (germline): SEHNR, FQNEAQ (reference sequence). CDR3 length: 10 amino acids. CDR3 protein: CASGSGELFF. CDR3 in DNA: TGTGCCAGCGGGTCCGGGGAGCTGTTTTTT.

With respect to this clone: Other nucleotide sequences from this sample produce the same CDR3. This chain joins TRBV18 and TRBJ2-7; D remains ambiguous. Germline V lookup: CDR1 KGHSH, CDR2 LQKENI. Trimming took 6 bases from V and 6 from J, leaving 15 bases between them. The CDR3 covers 13 residues. CDR3 DNA sequence: TGTGCCAGCTCCCCTCCCGGCCTGGGCGAGCAGTACTTC. Translated: CASSPPGLGEQYF.

The chain has TRBV10-2 and TRBJ1-4, with D tentatively TRBD1 (6 bases). V lost 8 bases and J 4 bases, leaving 14 bases between the germline ends. The CDR3 sequence is 14 residues long. The germline V gene has CDR1 WSHSY and CDR2 SAAADI. The CDR3 reads CASGVRTVNEKLFF. The CDR3 nucleotides read TGCGCCAGCGGAGTCCGGACAGTTAATGAAAAACTGTTTTTT.

As for this clone: The sample holds other DNA sequences that translate to the same CDR3. V is TRBV28 and J is TRBJ2-5, with TRBD1 matching 7 bases. The germline V gene encodes CDR1 MDHEN and CDR2 SYDVKM. Unmatched junction bases numbered 3, after V lost 1 base and J lost 4 bases. The CDR3 is made up of 14 amino acids. The CDR3 nucleotides read TGTGCCAGCAGTTTATTGGCAGGGGGAGAGACCCAGTACTTC. This gives the protein CASSLLAGGETQYF.

The V gene is TRBV2, the J gene TRBJ2-7; TRBD1 matches 9 bases. V shed 6 bases, J shed 7 bases, and the junction held 4 bases outside the gene matches. The CDR3 is made up of 12 amino acids. Germline V gene sequence: CDR1 SNHLY, CDR2 FYNNEI. The DNA for the CDR3 is TGTGCCAGCAGGGGGACAGGGCGAGAGCAGTACTTC. Translation: CASRGTGREQYF.

The CDR3 is CASSPGQGARNTIYF. The CDR3, as DNA: TGTGCCAGCTCACCGGGACAGGGAGCACGAAACACCATATATTTT. The chain has TRBV18 and TRBJ1-3; 9 bases are shared with TRBD1. CDR3 length: 15 residues. Germline CDR1 KGHSH, CDR2 LQKENI. J lost 5 bases, V lost 3 bases, and 5 bases had no gene match.